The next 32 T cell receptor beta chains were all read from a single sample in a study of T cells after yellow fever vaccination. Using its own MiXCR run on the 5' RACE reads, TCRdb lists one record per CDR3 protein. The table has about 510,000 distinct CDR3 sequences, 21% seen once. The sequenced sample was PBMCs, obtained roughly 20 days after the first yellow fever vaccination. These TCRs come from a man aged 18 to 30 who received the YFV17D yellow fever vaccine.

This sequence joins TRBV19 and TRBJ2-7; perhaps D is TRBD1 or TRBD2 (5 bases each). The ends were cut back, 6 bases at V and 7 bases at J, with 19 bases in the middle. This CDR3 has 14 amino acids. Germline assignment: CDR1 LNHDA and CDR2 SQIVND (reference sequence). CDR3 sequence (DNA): TGTGCCAGTAGCCAACCGGGACCGCTTAGGGAGCAGTACTTC. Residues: CASSQPGPLREQYF.

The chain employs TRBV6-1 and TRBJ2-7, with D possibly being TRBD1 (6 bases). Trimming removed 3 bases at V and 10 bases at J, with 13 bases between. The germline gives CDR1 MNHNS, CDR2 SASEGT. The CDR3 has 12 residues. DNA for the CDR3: TGTGCCAGCAGTGAGGTTCGGGACAATCAGTACTTC. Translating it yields CASSEVRDNQYF.

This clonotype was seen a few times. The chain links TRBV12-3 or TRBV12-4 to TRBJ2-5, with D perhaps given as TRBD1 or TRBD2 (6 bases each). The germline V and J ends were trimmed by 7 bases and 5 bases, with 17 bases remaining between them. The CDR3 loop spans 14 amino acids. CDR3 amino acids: CASTIGGGRETQYF. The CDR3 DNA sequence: TGTGCCAGCACCATCGGAGGGGGTAGGGAGACCCAGTACTTC.

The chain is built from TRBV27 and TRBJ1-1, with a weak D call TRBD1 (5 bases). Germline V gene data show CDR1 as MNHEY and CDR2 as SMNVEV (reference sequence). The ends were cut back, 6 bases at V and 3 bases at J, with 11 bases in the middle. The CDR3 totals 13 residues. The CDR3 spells CASSLGVDTEAFF. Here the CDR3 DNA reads TGTGCCAGCAGCTTAGGGGTGGACACTGAAGCTTTCTTT.

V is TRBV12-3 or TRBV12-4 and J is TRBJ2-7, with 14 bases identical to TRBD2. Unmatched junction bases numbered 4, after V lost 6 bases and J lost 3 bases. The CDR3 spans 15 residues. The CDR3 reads CASSEGTSGGYEQYF. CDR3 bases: TGTGCCAGCAGCGAGGGGACTAGCGGGGGCTACGAGCAGTACTTC.

DNA for the CDR3: TGTGCCAGCAGCTTAGCCCCGACAGTCAGGGGTACTGAAGCTTTCTTT. This gives the protein CASSLAPTVRGTEAFF. This chain connects TRBV7-9 to TRBJ1-1, with a tentative D call TRBD1 (6 bases). The CDR3 is made up of 16 amino acids. The germline CDR1 and CDR2 sequences are SEHNR and FQNEAQ (reference sequence). Trimming stripped 0 bases from V and 5 bases from J, with 16 bases between. Variable domain in full (rest from reference TRBV7-9 and TRBJ1-1): DTGVSQNPRHKITKRGQNVTFRCDPISEHNRLYWYRQTLGQGPEFLTYFQNEAQLEKSRLLSDRFSAERPKGSFSTLEIQRTEQGDSAMYLCASSLAPTVRGTEAFFGQGTRLTVV.

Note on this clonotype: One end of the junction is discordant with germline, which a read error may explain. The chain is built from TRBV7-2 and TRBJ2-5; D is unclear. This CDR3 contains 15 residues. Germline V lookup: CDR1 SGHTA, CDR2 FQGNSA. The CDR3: CASRPTPNPAETQDF. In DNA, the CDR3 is TGTGCCAGCAGACCAACCCCTAATCCGGCAGAGACCCAGGACTTC. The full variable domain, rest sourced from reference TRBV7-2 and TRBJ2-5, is GAGVSQSPSNKVTEKGKDVELRCDPISGHTALYWYRQSLGQGLEFLIYFQGNSAPDKSGLPSDRFSAERTGGSVSTLTIQRTQQEDSAVYLCASRPTPNPAETQDFGPGTRLLVL.

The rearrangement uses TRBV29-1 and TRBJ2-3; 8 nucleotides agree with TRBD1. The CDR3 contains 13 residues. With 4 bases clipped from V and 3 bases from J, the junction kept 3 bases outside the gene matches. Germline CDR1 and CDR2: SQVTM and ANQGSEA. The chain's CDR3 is CSVAQGGTDTQYF. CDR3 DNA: TGCAGCGTTGCACAGGGGGGTACAGATACGCAGTATTTT.

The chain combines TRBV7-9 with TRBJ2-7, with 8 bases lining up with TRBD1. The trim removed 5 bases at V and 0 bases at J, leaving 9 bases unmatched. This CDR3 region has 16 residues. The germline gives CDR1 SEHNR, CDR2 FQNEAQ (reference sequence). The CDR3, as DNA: TGTGCCAGCAGCCCGGGGACAGGCGCAAGCTCCTACGAGCAGTACTTC. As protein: CASSPGTGASSYEQYF.

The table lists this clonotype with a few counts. CDR3 protein: CSARSGQQANEQFF. CDR3 sequence (DNA): TGCAGTGCTAGAAGCGGACAACAGGCCAATGAGCAGTTCTTC. The V gene is TRBV20-1, the J gene TRBJ2-1, with D perhaps given as TRBD1 or TRBD2 (5 bases each). CDR1 and CDR2 (germline): DFQATT, SNEGSKA (reference sequence). The V gene lost 2 bases and the J gene lost 6 bases, with 14 bases spanning the gap. The CDR3 runs to 14 residues.

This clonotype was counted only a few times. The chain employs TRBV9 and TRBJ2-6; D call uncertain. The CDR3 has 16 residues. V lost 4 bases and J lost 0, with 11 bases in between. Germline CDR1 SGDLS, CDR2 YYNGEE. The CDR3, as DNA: TGTGCCAGCAGCCTCCCCCCGTCCTCTGGGGCCAACGTCCTGACTTTC. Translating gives CASSLPPSSGANVLTF.

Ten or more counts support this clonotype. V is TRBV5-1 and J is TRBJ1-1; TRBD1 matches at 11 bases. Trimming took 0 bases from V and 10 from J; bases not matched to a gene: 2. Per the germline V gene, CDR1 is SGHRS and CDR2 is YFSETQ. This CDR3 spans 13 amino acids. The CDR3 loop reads CASSLGDRGSAFF. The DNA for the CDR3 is TGCGCCAGCAGCTTGGGGGACAGGGGGTCAGCTTTCTTT.

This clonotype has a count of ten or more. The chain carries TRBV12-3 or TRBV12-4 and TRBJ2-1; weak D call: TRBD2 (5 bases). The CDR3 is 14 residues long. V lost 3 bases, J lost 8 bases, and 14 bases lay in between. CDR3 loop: CASSFFINGDEQFF. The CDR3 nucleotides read TGTGCCAGCAGTTTTTTTATAAACGGGGATGAGCAGTTCTTC.

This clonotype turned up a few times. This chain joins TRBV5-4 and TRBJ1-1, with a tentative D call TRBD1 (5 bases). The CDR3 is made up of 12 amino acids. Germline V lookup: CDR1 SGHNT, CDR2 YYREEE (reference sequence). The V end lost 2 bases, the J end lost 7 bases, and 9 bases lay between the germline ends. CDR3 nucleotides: TGTGCCAGCAGCTTTAGGGGTTATGAAGCTTTCTTT. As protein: CASSFRGYEAFF.

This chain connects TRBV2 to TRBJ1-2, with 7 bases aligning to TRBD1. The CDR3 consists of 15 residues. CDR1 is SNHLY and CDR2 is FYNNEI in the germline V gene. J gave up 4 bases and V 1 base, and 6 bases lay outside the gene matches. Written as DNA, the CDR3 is TGTGCCAGCAGTGAAGGGGCAGGGGGAGTCTATGGCTACACCTTC. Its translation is CASSEGAGGVYGYTF. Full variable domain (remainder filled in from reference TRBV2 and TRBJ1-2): EPEVTQTPSHQVTQMGQEVILRCVPISNHLYFYWYRQILGQKVEFLVSFYNNEISEKSEIFDDQFSVERPDGSNFTLKIRSTKLEDSAMYFCASSEGAGGVYGYTFGSGTRLTVV.

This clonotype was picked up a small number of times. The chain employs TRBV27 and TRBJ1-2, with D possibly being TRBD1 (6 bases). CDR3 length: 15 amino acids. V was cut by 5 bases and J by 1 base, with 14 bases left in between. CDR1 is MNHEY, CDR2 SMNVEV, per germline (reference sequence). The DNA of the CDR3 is TGTGCCAGCAGTGCGTCCGGGACACATAACTATGGCTACACCTTC. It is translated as CASSASGTHNYGYTF.

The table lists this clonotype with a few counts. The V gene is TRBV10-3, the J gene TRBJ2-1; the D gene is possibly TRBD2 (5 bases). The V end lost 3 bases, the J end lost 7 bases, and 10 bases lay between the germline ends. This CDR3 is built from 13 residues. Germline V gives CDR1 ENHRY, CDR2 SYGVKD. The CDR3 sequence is CAISDRSGNEQFF. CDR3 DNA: TGTGCCATCAGTGATAGGTCGGGGAATGAGCAGTTCTTC.

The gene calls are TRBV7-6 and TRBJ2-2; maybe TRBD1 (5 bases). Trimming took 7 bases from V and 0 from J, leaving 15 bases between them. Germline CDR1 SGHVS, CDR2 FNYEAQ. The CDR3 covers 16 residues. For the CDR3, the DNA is TGTGCCAGCACGGACACTTACCCCGCGAACACCGGGGAGCTGTTTTTT. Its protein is CASTDTYPANTGELFF.

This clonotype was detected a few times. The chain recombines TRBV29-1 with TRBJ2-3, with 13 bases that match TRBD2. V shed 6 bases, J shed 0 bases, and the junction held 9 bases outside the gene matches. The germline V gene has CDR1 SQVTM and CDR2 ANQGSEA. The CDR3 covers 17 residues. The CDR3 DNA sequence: TGCAGCGTGGGGGGACTAGCGGGGTTCTCTAGCACAGATACGCAGTATTTT. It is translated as CSVGGLAGFSSTDTQYF.

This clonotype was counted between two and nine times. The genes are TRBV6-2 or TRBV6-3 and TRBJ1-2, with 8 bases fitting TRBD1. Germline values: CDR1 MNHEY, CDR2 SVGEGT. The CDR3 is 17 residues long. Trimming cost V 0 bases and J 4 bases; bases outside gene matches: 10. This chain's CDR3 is CASSYSPVRTGTYGYTF. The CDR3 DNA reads TGTGCCAGCAGTTACTCGCCTGTACGGACAGGGACCTATGGCTACACCTTC.

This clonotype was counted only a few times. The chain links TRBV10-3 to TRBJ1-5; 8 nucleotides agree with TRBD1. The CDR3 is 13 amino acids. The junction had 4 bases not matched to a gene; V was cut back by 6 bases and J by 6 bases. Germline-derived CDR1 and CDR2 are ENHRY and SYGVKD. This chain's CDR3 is CAIRDREGQPQHF. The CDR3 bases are TGTGCCATCAGGGACAGGGAGGGTCAGCCCCAGCATTTT.

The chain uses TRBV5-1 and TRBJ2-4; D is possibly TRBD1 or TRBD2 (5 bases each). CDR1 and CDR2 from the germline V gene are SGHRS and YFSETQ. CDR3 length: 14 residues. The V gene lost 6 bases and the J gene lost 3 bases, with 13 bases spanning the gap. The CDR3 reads CASTREGDKNIQYF. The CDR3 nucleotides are TGCGCCAGCACCCGGGAAGGGGACAAAAACATTCAGTACTTC.

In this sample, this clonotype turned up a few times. CDR3 sequence reads: CASSMDYGAPLHF. The CDR3 DNA sequence: TGTGCCAGTAGTATGGACTATGGGGCACCCCTCCACTTT. This sequence joins TRBV19 and TRBJ1-6; D uncertain. Deletions cut 3 bases from V and 11 bases from J, with 11 bases between. Per germline, CDR1 LNHDA and CDR2 SQIVND (reference sequence). The CDR3 is 13 residues long.

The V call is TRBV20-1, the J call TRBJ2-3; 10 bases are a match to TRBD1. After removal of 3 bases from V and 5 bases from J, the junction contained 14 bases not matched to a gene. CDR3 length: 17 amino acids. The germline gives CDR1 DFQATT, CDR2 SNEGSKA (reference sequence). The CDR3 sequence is CSASTIGRQGAEDTQYF. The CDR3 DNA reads TGCAGTGCTAGCACGATAGGACGACAGGGGGCTGAAGATACGCAGTATTTT.

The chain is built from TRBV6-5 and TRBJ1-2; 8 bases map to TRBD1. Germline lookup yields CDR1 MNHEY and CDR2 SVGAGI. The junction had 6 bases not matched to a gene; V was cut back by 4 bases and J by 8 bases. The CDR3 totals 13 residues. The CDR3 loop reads CASSWDRIDGYTF. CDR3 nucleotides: TGTGCCAGCAGTTGGGACAGGATCGACGGCTACACCTTC.

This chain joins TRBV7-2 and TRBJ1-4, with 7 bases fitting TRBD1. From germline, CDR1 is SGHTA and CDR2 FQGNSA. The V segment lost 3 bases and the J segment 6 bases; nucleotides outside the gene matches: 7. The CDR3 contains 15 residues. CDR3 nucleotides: TGTGCCAGCAGCTTTGGGACAGCACCTTATGAAAAACTGTTTTTT. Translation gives CASSFGTAPYEKLFF.

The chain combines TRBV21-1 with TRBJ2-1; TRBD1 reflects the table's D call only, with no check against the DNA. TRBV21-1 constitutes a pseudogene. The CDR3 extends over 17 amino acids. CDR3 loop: CASSTPGGQGDLDEQFF. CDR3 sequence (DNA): TGTGCCAGCAGCACCCCCGGGGGACAGGGGGATCTGGATGAGCAGTTCTTC.

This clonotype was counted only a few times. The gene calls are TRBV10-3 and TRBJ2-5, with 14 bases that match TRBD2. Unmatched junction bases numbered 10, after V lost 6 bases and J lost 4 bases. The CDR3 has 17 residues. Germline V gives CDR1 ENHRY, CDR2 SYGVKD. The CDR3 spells CAISPPPGLAGGETQYF. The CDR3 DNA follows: TGTGCCATCAGCCCGCCCCCCGGACTAGCGGGGGGAGAGACCCAGTACTTC.

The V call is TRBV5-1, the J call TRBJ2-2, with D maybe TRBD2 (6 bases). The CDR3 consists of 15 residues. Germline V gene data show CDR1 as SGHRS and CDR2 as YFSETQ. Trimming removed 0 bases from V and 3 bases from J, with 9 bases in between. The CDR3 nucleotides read TGCGCCAGCAGCTTGGGGACTACCTACACCGGGGAGCTGTTTTTT. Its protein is CASSLGTTYTGELFF.

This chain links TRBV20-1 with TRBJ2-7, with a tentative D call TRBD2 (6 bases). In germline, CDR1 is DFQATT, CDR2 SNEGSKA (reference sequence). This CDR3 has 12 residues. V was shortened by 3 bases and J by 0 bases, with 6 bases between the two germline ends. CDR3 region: CSASGGSYEQYV. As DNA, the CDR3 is TGCAGTGCTAGCGGGGGCTCCTACGAGCAGTACGTC.

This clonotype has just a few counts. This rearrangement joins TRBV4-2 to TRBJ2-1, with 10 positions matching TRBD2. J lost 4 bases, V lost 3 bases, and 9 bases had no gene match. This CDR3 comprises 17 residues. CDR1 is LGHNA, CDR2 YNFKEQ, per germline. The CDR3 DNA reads TGTGCCAGCAGCCAGGGCCCGGGGACTAGCGAGTACAATGAGCAGTTCTTC. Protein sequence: CASSQGPGTSEYNEQFF.

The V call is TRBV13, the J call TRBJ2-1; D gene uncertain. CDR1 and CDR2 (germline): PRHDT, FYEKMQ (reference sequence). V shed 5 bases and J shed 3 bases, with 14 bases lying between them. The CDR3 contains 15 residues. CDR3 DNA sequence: TGTGCCAGCAGCCTACTCTCGCCGTTCTACAATGAGCAGTTCTTC. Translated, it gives CASSLLSPFYNEQFF.